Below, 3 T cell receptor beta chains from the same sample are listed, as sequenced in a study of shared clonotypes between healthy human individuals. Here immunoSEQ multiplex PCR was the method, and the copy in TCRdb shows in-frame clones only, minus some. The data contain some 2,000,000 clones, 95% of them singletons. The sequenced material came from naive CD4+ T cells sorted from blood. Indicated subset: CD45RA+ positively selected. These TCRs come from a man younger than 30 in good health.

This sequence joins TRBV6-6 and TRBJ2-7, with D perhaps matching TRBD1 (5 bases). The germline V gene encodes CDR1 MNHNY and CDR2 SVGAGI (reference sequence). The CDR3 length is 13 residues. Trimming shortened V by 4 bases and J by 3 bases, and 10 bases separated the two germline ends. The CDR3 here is CASSFTGFYEQYF. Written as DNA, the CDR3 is TGTGCCAGCAGTTTCACAGGCTTCTACGAGCAGTACTTC.

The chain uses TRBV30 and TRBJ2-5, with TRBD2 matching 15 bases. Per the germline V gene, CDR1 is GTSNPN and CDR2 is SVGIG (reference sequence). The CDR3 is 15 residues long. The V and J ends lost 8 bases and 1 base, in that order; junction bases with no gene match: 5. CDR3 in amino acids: CAGTSGGPFQETQYF. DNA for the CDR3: TGTGCCGGGACTAGCGGGGGGCCTTTCCAAGAGACCCAGTACTTC.

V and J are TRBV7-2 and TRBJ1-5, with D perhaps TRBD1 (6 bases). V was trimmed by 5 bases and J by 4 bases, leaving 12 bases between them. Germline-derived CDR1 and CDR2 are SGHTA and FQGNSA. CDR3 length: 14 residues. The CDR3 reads CASSAGDFNQPQHF. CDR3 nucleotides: TGTGCCAGCAGCGCAGGGGACTTTAATCAGCCCCAGCATTTT.